One sample yielded the 29 T cell receptor beta chains listed below, sequenced in a study of cytomegalovirus exposure and HLA in healthy donors (dated by TCRdb to about 2017). Library generation was performed with the immunoSEQ multiplex PCR assay. In TCRdb, the immuneACCESS table is reduced to in-frame sequences with V and J assigned. These tables do not hold every clone; where another copy was compared, an unresolved V gene accounts for under half, and the others remain unexplained. Within this sample are approximately 130,000 clones, with over 85% of them counted one time only. 1.5% to 2% of the sample goes to the ten largest clones. The sample consisted of PBMCs. All receptors derive from a woman under 30 in good health and CMV-seronegative.

The rearrangement joins TRBV11-3 to TRBJ2-1, with 8 bases identical to TRBD1. Losses at the gene ends were 0 bases for V and 8 bases for J; bases not matched to a gene: 12. This CDR3 is built from 17 residues. Germline loops: CDR1 SGHNT, CDR2 YENEEA. As DNA, the CDR3 is TGTGCCAGCAGCTTAGATTTGTGGGGACAGGAAGGGGATGAGCAGTTCTTC. This sequence encodes CASSLDLWGQEGDEQFF.

The chain recombines TRBV27 with TRBJ2-3, with TRBD1 matching 8 bases. Trimming took 6 bases from V and 1 from J; bases not matched to a gene: 9. The CDR3 contains 16 residues. Germline CDR1 MNHEY, CDR2 SMNVEV (reference sequence). The CDR3 DNA sequence: TGTGCCAGCAGCCGCATGCCGGGACAGGGCACAGATACGCAGTATTTT. Its protein is CASSRMPGQGTDTQYF.

J is TRBJ2-7 and V is TRBV9; tentative D call: TRBD2 (5 bases). Germline loops: CDR1 SGDLS, CDR2 YYNGEE. Trimming removed 0 bases at V and 0 bases at J, with 10 bases between. This CDR3 has 15 residues. This chain's CDR3 is CASSVDPGNSYEQYF. The CDR3 DNA is TGTGCCAGCAGCGTAGATCCGGGGAACTCCTACGAGCAGTACTTC.

The chain uses TRBV28 and TRBJ2-7; a possible D gene is TRBD2 (6 bases). Germline CDR1 reads MDHEN; CDR2 reads SYDVKM. Trimming removed 1 base from V and 0 bases from J, with 13 bases in between. The CDR3 is made up of 16 amino acids. CDR3 nucleotide sequence: TGTGCCAGCAGTTTATCAGGGCGGGGCGGCTCCTACGAGCAGTACTTC. It codes for CASSLSGRGGSYEQYF.

This clone was found a few times. Other DNA sequences in this specimen translate into the identical CDR3. The rearrangement links TRBV10-3 to TRBJ2-7, with D perhaps matching TRBD1 (5 bases). Germline V gene lookup returns CDR1 ENHRY and CDR2 SYGVKD. V lost 10 bases to trimming and J lost 0 bases, with 10 bases between them. The CDR3 length is 12 residues. CDR3 sequence reads: CATGQSSYEQYF. DNA for the CDR3: TGTGCCACAGGGCAAAGCTCCTACGAGCAGTACTTC.

V and J are TRBV6-1 and TRBJ1-6; weak D call: TRBD1 (5 bases). This CDR3 region has 14 residues. The V end was cut by 4 bases, the J end by 7 bases, with 11 bases between. Germline CDR1 reads MNHNS; CDR2 reads SASEGT. The CDR3: CASSAGTENSPLHF. The DNA for the CDR3 is TGTGCCAGCAGTGCCGGGACTGAGAATTCACCCCTCCACTTT.

The V gene is TRBV7-9, the J gene TRBJ2-3; 9 bases fit TRBD2. The V and J ends lost 1 base and 3 bases, in that order; junction bases with no gene match: 2. The CDR3 totals 15 residues. Germline V gene lookup returns CDR1 SEHNR and CDR2 FQNEAQ (reference sequence). The CDR3, as DNA: TGTGCCAGCAGCTTAGGGGGACTAGCAACAGATACGCAGTATTTT. Translating gives CASSLGGLATDTQYF. Drawing the rest from reference TRBV7-9 and TRBJ2-3, the complete variable domain is DTGVSQNPRHKITKRGQNVTFRCDPISEHNRLYWYRQTLGQGPEFLTYFQNEAQLEKSRLLSDRFSAERPKGSFSTLEIQRTEQGDSAMYLCASSLGGLATDTQYFGPGTRLTVL.

This clone showed up just a few times. Here the CDR3 reads CAISDINQPQHF. CDR3 DNA sequence: TGTGCCATCAGTGACATCAATCAGCCCCAGCATTTT. The chain recombines TRBV10-3 with TRBJ1-5; D is unresolved. The V gene lost 3 bases and the J gene lost 3 bases, with 3 bases spanning the gap. This CDR3 is 12 amino acids long. Germline CDR1 reads ENHRY; CDR2 reads SYGVKD.

The V and J genes are TRBV28 and TRBJ1-1, with 8 bases fitting TRBD1. J was trimmed by 4 bases and V by 10 bases; bases with no gene match: 2. Germline V gene sequence: CDR1 MDHEN, CDR2 SYDVKM. There are 11 residues in the CDR3. In DNA, the CDR3 is TGTGCCACCCAGGGGGCCACTGAAGCTTTCTTT. Protein sequence: CATQGATEAFF.

V is TRBV4-1 and J is TRBJ2-7; D gene unclear. The germline gives CDR1 MGHRA, CDR2 YSYEKL. Trimming took off 1 base at V and 3 bases at J, with 13 bases between the two ends. This CDR3 is built from 15 residues. The CDR3 DNA sequence: TGCGCCAGCAGCCAAGGATGGCAGGTAGGCTACGAGCAGTACTTC. This encodes CASSQGWQVGYEQYF.

The chain links TRBV10-3 to TRBJ2-7; the D is unclear. In germline, CDR1 is ENHRY, CDR2 SYGVKD. V was pared by 8 bases and J by 0 bases, with 14 bases between. The CDR3 length is 14 residues. The CDR3 sequence: CAIRNSGSSYEQYF. CDR3 nucleotides: TGTGCCATCCGTAACTCAGGAAGCTCCTACGAGCAGTACTTC.

This clone appeared once. The chain joins TRBV5-4 to TRBJ2-3; 8 nucleotides match TRBD2. Germline CDR1 is SGHNT and CDR2 is YYREEE (reference sequence). V lost 0 bases to trimming and J lost 6 bases; unmatched junction nucleotides: 9. The CDR3 is 16 residues long. The CDR3 DNA reads TGTGCCAGCAGCTTGGCCGGCGGGGGCGGGAGGGATACGCAGTATTTT. Protein: CASSLAGGGGRDTQYF.

This chain links TRBV18 with TRBJ2-7; the D gene is possibly TRBD1 (6 bases). V was pared by 3 bases and J by 5 bases, with 8 bases between. Per germline, CDR1 KGHSH and CDR2 LQKENI. This CDR3 comprises 12 residues. Here the CDR3 DNA reads TGTGCCAGCTCACCCTCAGGGGACGAGCAGTACTTC. Residues: CASSPSGDEQYF.

The chain has TRBV6-6 and TRBJ1-2, with D possibly matching TRBD1 (5 bases). CDR1 and CDR2 (germline): MNHNY, SVGAGI (reference sequence). The CDR3 totals 14 residues. V lost 7 bases and J lost 4, with 16 bases in between. The CDR3 bases are TGTGCCAGCACCTCGCGGACACAGCTCTATGGCTACACCTTC. Protein: CASTSRTQLYGYTF.

The chain carries TRBV9 and TRBJ2-1; 8 positions match TRBD2. The CDR3 covers 15 residues. The V gene's germline CDR1 is SGDLS and CDR2 YYNGEE. V shed 0 bases, J shed 8 bases, and the junction held 7 bases outside the gene matches. CDR3 amino acids: CASSVEGLVGDEQFF. CDR3 DNA: TGTGCCAGCAGCGTAGAGGGACTAGTGGGTGATGAGCAGTTCTTC.

V usage is TRBV28 and J usage is TRBJ1-2; 9 nucleotides line up with TRBD1. Losses at the gene ends were 4 bases for V and 4 bases for J; bases not matched to a gene: 7. Germline V gives CDR1 MDHEN, CDR2 SYDVKM. The CDR3 spans 15 residues. CDR3 nucleotide sequence: TGTGCCAGCAGTTCGACGGGACAGGGCGGCTATGGCTACACCTTC. Its protein is CASSSTGQGGYGYTF.

The chain's CDR3 is CASSLTGVGYTF. As DNA, the CDR3 is TGTGCCAGCAGCTTAACCGGGGTCGGCTACACCTTC. V and J are TRBV7-3 and TRBJ1-2; no reliable D call. Germline loops: CDR1 SGHTA, CDR2 FQGTGA. CDR3 length: 12 amino acids. Trimming removed 0 bases from V and 8 bases from J, with 7 bases in between.

The rearrangement links TRBV29-1 to TRBJ2-2; 12 positions match TRBD2. Looked up from germline, CDR1 is SQVTM and CDR2 is ANQGSEA. The CDR3 runs 15 residues. V shed 2 bases, J shed 7 bases, and the junction held 5 bases outside the gene matches. The chain's CDR3 is CSVEPLAGGHGELFF. The CDR3 DNA sequence: TGCAGCGTTGAACCCCTAGCGGGGGGGCACGGGGAGCTGTTTTTT.

The chain carries TRBV9 and TRBJ2-3; the D gene is possibly TRBD2 (5 bases). Germline lookup yields CDR1 SGDLS and CDR2 YYNGEE. V lost 3 bases, J lost 0 bases, and 14 bases lay in between. This CDR3 has 16 amino acids. The CDR3 protein is CASSEGFGGSTDTQYF. The CDR3 coding sequence is TGTGCCAGCAGCGAGGGATTCGGCGGGAGCACAGATACGCAGTATTTT.

The chain employs TRBV6-6 and TRBJ2-7, with a tentative D call TRBD1 (6 bases). Per the germline V gene, CDR1 is MNHNY and CDR2 is SVGAGI (reference sequence). The V gene lost 6 bases and the J gene lost 1 base, with 10 bases spanning the gap. This CDR3 is 13 amino acids long. CDR3 bases: TGTGCCAGCAGCAGCAGGGGATCCTACGAGCAGTACTTC. Protein: CASSSRGSYEQYF.

V gene TRBV28 combines with J gene TRBJ2-1; 8 nucleotides align to TRBD2. Germline trimming cut 8 bases from V and 5 bases from J; bases unmatched to any gene: 5. Germline-derived CDR1 and CDR2 are MDHEN and SYDVKM. The CDR3 length is 13 residues. The CDR3 DNA follows: TGTGCCAGCCTTACTAGCGGTAACAATGAGCAGTTCTTC. Translation: CASLTSGNNEQFF.

The J gene is TRBJ2-6, the V gene TRBV5-5, with D hard to call. The germline CDR1 and CDR2 sequences are SGHKS and YYEKEE (reference sequence). Trimming shortened V by 2 bases and J by 0 bases, and 9 bases separated the two germline ends. This CDR3 is 16 amino acids long. The CDR3 DNA is TGTGCCAGCAGCTTATATTACGGCTCTGGGGCCAACGTCCTGACTTTC. This gives the protein CASSLYYGSGANVLTF. Looking up the rest from reference TRBV5-5 and TRBJ2-6 gives the full variable domain: DAGVTQSPTHLIKTRGQQVTLRCSPISGHKSVSWYQQVLGQGPQFIFQYYEKEERGRGNFPDRFSARQFPNYSSELNVNALLLGDSALYLCASSLYYGSGANVLTFGAGSRLTVL.

The chain is built from TRBV9 and TRBJ2-1; D may be TRBD2 (5 bases). Between the trimmed V and J ends, which lost 7 bases and 1 base, there was a span of 9 bases. Germline CDR1 reads SGDLS; CDR2 reads YYNGEE. The CDR3 covers 13 residues. In DNA form, the CDR3 reads TGTGCCAGCTCCCGGGGTTCCTACAATGAGCAGTTCTTC. Protein: CASSRGSYNEQFF.

V is TRBV2 and J is TRBJ2-7; TRBD1 matches at 10 bases. The CDR3 extends over 14 amino acids. Germline CDR1 and CDR2: SNHLY and FYNNEI. V shed 7 bases, J shed 3 bases, and the junction held 6 bases outside the gene matches. The CDR3 is CASMRTGGVYEQYF. Written as DNA, the CDR3 is TGTGCCAGCATGAGGACAGGGGGAGTCTACGAGCAGTACTTC.

This clone came up a few times. V is TRBV5-8 and J is TRBJ2-1; 7 bases are a match to TRBD2. Germline trimming cut 1 base from V and 5 bases from J; bases unmatched to any gene: 6. The CDR3 is 15 residues long. From germline, CDR1 is SGHTS and CDR2 YDEGEE. The CDR3 spells CASSLTQSGNNEQFF. Here the CDR3 DNA reads TGTGCCAGCAGCTTGACCCAAAGCGGGAACAATGAGCAGTTCTTC.

The CDR3: CASNDRGTDTQYF. The DNA of the CDR3 is TGCGCCAGCAACGACAGGGGTACAGATACGCAGTATTTT. This sequence joins TRBV10-1 and TRBJ2-3, with TRBD1 matching 8 bases. The CDR3 contains 13 residues. After removal of 7 bases from V and 3 bases from J, the junction contained 3 bases not matched to a gene. Per germline, CDR1 WNHNN and CDR2 SYGVQD (reference sequence).

The CDR3 loop is CASRRPGSGELFF. CDR3 coding DNA: TGTGCCAGCAGACGGCCGGGGTCCGGGGAGCTGTTTTTT. The chain carries TRBV5-4 and TRBJ2-2; TRBD2 is a possible D gene (5 bases). Deletions cut 5 bases from V and 6 bases from J, with 11 bases between. The CDR3 totals 13 residues. Germline CDR1 SGHNT, CDR2 YYREEE (reference sequence).

The chain has TRBV6-6 and TRBJ2-1, with TRBD2 as a possible D gene (5 bases). CDR3 length: 15 residues. CDR1 and CDR2 (germline): MNHNY, SVGAGI (reference sequence). V was shortened by 8 bases and J by 3 bases, with 17 bases between the two germline ends. CDR3 coding DNA: TGTGCCAGCTGGTCCAAGCAAGAGGGCTACAATGAGCAGTTCTTC. This codes for CASWSKQEGYNEQFF.

The V gene is TRBV7-8, the J gene TRBJ2-2; the D is unclear. The CDR3 covers 11 residues. V was shortened by 2 bases and J by 9 bases, with 4 bases between the two germline ends. The germline V gene has CDR1 SGHVS and CDR2 FQNEAQ. Here the CDR3 DNA reads TGTGCCAGCAGCTTATACAGGGAGCTGTTTTTT. Translating gives CASSLYRELFF.